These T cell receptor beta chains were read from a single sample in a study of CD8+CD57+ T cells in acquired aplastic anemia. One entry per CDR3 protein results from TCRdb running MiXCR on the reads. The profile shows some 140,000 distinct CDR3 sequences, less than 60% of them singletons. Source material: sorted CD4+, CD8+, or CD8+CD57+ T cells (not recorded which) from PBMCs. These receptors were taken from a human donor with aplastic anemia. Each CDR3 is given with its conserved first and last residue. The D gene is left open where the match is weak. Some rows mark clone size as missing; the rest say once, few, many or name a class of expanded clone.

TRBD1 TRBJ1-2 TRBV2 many CASRGTGHYGYTF TGTGCCAGCAGGGGGACAGGGCACTATGGCTACACCTTC
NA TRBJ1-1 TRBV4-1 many CASSQDATAANTEAFF TGCGCCAGCAGCCAAGATGCGACAGCAGCGAACACTGAAGCTTTCTTT
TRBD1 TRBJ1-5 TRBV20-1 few CSAQTGGGGNQPQHF TGCAGTGCCCAGACAGGGGGTGGTGGCAATCAGCCCCAGCATTTT
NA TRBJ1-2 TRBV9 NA CASSVGSNYGYTF TGTGCCAGCAGCGTAGGTAGTAACTATGGCTACACCTTC
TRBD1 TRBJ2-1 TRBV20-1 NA CSAGTGGRNEQFF TGCAGTGCTGGGACAGGGGGCCGGAATGAGCAGTTCTTC
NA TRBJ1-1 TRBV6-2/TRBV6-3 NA CASRPTLGVNTEAFF TGTGCCAGCAGACCTACATTGGGGGTAAACACTGAAGCTTTCTTT
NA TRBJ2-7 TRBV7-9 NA CASSLALGEQYF TGTGCCAGCAGCTTAGCCTTAGGCGAGCAGTACTTC
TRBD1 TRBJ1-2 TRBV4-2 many CASSPDGQGAIVHGYTF TGTGCCAGCAGCCCGGACGGACAGGGCGCAATAGTCCATGGCTACACCTTC
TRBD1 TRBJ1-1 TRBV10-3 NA CAVNRGKNTEAFF TGTGCCGTCAACAGGGGAAAGAACACTGAAGCTTTCTTT
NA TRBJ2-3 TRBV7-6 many CASSLTGPHLATDTQYF TGTGCCAGCAGCTTAACGGGGCCCCATCTTGCGACAGATACGCAGTATTTT
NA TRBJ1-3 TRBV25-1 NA CASSEYLLRHSGNTIYF TGTGCCAGCAGTGAATATCTCCTGCGGCACAGTGGAAACACCATATATTTT
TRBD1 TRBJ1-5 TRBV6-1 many CASSWTGDQPQHF TGTGCCAGCAGCTGGACAGGGGATCAGCCCCAGCATTTT
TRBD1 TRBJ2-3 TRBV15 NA CATTSGTGVEDTQYF TGTGCCACCACTTCCGGGACAGGGGTGGAAGATACGCAGTATTTT
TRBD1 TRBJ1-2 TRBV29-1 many CSVGTGEGNYGYTF TGCAGCGTTGGTACAGGGGAAGGTAACTATGGCTACACCTTC
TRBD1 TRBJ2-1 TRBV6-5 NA CASKPRDRGVDEQFF TGTGCCAGCAAACCCCGGGACAGGGGGGTGGATGAGCAGTTCTTC
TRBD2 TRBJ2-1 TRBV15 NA CATSRDPGLANEQFF TGTGCCACCAGCAGAGACCCGGGACTAGCGAATGAGCAGTTCTTC
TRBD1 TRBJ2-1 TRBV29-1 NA CSVESRTGGRNEQFF TGCAGCGTCGAATCCAGGACAGGGGGCCGGAATGAGCAGTTCTTC
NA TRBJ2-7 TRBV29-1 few CSVGLVLASYEQYF TGCAGCGTCGGCCTTGTGTTGGCCAGTTACGAGCAGTACTTC
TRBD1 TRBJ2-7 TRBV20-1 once CSARGVTGTGEGYEQYF TGCAGTGCTAGAGGGGTCACAGGGACAGGGGAGGGGTATGAGCAGTACTTC
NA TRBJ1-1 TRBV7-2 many CASSLAREGGGPMNTEAFF TGTGCCAGCAGCTTAGCGCGGGAAGGAGGGGGACCCATGAACACTGAAGCTTTCTTT
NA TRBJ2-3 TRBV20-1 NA CSAREEFTGARDTQYF TGCAGTGCTAGAGAGGAATTCACGGGGGCGAGAGATACGCAGTATTTT
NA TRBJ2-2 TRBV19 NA CASKQGGQTGELFF TGTGCCAGTAAGCAAGGGGGGCAGACCGGGGAGCTGTTTTTT
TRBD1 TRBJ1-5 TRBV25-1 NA CASSSQGAGSNQPQHF TGTGCCAGCTCCTCACAGGGGGCGGGGAGCAATCAGCCCCAGCATTTT
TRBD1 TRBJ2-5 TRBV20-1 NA CSANSRDSGRETQYF TGCAGTGCTAATTCGAGGGACAGCGGACGAGAGACCCAGTACTTC
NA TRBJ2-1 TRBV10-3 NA CATQIGDSYNEQFF TGTGCCACCCAAATAGGAGACTCCTACAATGAGCAGTTCTTC
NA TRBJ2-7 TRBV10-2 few CASSESGGEQYF TGCGCCAGCAGTGAGTCGGGGGGCGAGCAGTACTTC
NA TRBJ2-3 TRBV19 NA CASSIGIRATDTQYF TGTGCCAGTAGTATTGGTATTCGGGCCACAGATACGCAGTATTTT
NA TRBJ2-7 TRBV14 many CASSQGRGSSYEQYF TGTGCCAGCAGCCAAGGTCGGGGAAGCTCCTACGAGCAGTACTTC
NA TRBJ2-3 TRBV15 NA CATGGNTDTQYF TGTGCCACGGGGGGTAACACAGATACGCAGTATTTT
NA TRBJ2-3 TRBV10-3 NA CAIGAGATDTQYF TGTGCCATCGGGGCGGGGGCGACAGATACGCAGTATTTT
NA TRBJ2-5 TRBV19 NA CASSMSYQETQYF TGTGCCAGTAGTATGTCGTACCAAGAGACCCAGTACTTC
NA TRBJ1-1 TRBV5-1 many CASSLVPRGGTEAFF TGCGCCAGCAGCTTGGTCCCCCGTGGGGGCACTGAAGCTTTCTTT
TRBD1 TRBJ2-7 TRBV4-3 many CASSQDWGTGESYEQYF TGCGCCAGCAGCCAAGATTGGGGGACAGGGGAGTCCTACGAGCAGTACTTC
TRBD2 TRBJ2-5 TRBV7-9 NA CASSLSGGAQETQYF TGTGCCAGCAGCTTATCGGGGGGGGCCCAAGAGACCCAGTACTTC
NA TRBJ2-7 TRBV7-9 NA CASSWSNAADYEQYF TGTGCCAGCAGTTGGAGTAATGCGGCAGACTACGAGCAGTACTTC
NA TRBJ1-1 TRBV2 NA CASTERGTEAFF TGTGCCAGCACCGAGAGGGGGACTGAAGCTTTCTTT
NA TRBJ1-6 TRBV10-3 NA CAVSDPTGGGPLHF TGTGCCGTCAGTGACCCAACGGGCGGGGGGCCCCTCCACTTT
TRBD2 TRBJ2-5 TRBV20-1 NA CSAKGTSGTETQYF TGCAGTGCTAAAGGGACTAGCGGTACGGAGACCCAGTACTTC
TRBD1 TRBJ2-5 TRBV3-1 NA CASSHLGQGEQTQYF TGTGCCAGCAGCCACCTGGGACAGGGTGAACAGACCCAGTACTTC
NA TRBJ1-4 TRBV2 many CASSEQGNEKLFF TGTGCCAGCAGTGAACAGGGGAATGAAAAACTGTTTTTT
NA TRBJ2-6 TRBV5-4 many CASSLAGQGLANVLTF TGTGCCAGCAGCTTGGCGGGTCAGGGTCTGGCCAACGTCCTGACTTTC
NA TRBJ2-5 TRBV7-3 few CASSSGYQETQYF TGTGCCAGCAGCTCAGGGTACCAAGAGACCCAGTACTTC
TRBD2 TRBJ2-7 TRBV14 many CASSQVGIAGDEQYF TGTGCCAGCAGCCAAGTGGGGATAGCGGGGGACGAGCAGTACTTC
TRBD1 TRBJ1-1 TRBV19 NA CASGDRMNTEAFF TGTGCCAGTGGGGACAGAATGAACACTGAAGCTTTCTTT
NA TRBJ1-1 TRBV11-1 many CASSLANDIFWLSTEAFF TGTGCCAGCAGCTTAGCCAATGACATCTTTTGGTTGAGCACTGAAGCTTTCTTT